Listed here are 23 T cell receptor beta chains from one sample, sequenced in a study of blood T cells in healthy people across ages. It was with a sample-barcoded 5' primer and a J-beta primer mix that a second PCR of roughly 7 to 12 cycles was run. TCRdb reprocessed the 5' RACE reads via MiXCR and lists one record per CDR3 protein. The data show under 700,000 distinct CDR3 sequences, about 25% seen once. Separately, the same data were catalogued under a study of T cells of mothers and their children.

The sample comprised blood. The receptors were sampled from a boy aged 5 to 17 in good health.

J is TRBJ2-3 and V is TRBV9; the match to TRBD2 covers 8 bases. Germline lookup yields CDR1 SGDLS and CDR2 YYNGEE. Trimming removed 0 bases from V and 2 bases from J; junction bases left unmatched: 5. The CDR3 sequence is 16 residues long. Here the CDR3 DNA reads TGTGCCAGCAGCGTAGGACGGGGGGGCCTCACAGATACGCAGTATTTT. It yields the protein CASSVGRGGLTDTQYF. Together with reference TRBV9 and TRBJ2-3, the CDR3 gives the full variable domain: DSGVTQTPKHLITATGQRVTLRCSPRSGDLSVYWYQQSLDQGLQFLIQYYNGEERAKGNILERFSAQQFPDLHSELNLSSLELGDSALYFCASSVGRGGLTDTQYFGPGTRLTVL.

Only a few counts were recorded for this clonotype. The rearrangement uses TRBV19 and TRBJ1-5, with a tentative D call TRBD1 (6 bases). The CDR3 runs 14 residues. The V and J ends lost 7 bases and 5 bases respectively, with 15 bases between them. Germline V gene sequence: CDR1 LNHDA, CDR2 SQIVND (reference sequence). The CDR3 is CASNWRRGDQPQHF. The CDR3 DNA is TGTGCCAGTAATTGGCGCAGGGGCGATCAGCCCCAGCATTTT.

This chain uses TRBV27 with TRBJ2-5; the match to TRBD2 covers 8 bases. The CDR3 length is 19 residues. Looked up from germline, CDR1 is MNHEY and CDR2 is SMNVEV (reference sequence). V dropped 5 bases and J dropped 2; count of bases not matched to a gene: 19. DNA of the CDR3: TGTGCCAGCAGTCCTACCCACCCATATATGCAGCGGGAGCAAGAGACCCAGTACTTC. Residues: CASSPTHPYMQREQETQYF.

This chain uses TRBV24-1 with TRBJ2-3; no reliable D call. Germline CDR1 and CDR2: KGHDR and SFDVKD. V lost 1 base to trimming and J lost 4 bases, with 23 bases between them. The CDR3 contains 19 residues. CDR3 residues: CATSDLPRLSEKSPDTQYF. Written as DNA, the CDR3 is TGTGCCACCAGTGATTTACCCCGATTAAGCGAGAAGTCCCCAGATACGCAGTATTTT.

This clonotype was counted only a few times. The rearrangement uses TRBV4-3 and TRBJ2-7, with 10 positions matching TRBD2. This CDR3 comprises 16 residues. Germline-derived CDR1 and CDR2 are LGHNA and YSLEER. The junction had 9 bases not matched to a gene; V was cut back by 3 bases and J by 4 bases. The CDR3 DNA sequence: TGCGCCAGCAGCCAGTTTTCTAGCGGGGGAGGTTACGAGCAGTACTTC. Encoded protein: CASSQFSSGGGYEQYF.

The genes are TRBV7-9 and TRBJ2-7; TRBD1 aligns across 7 bases. This CDR3 contains 13 residues. V trimming: 6 bases; J trimming: 3 bases; junction bases outside the gene matches: 5. The germline V gene encodes CDR1 SEHNR and CDR2 FQNEAQ (reference sequence). The CDR3 sequence: CASRTGDHYEQYF. DNA for the CDR3: TGTGCCAGCAGAACAGGGGATCACTACGAGCAGTACTTC.

This rearrangement joins TRBV24-1 to TRBJ2-5; unclear D gene. The germline V and J ends were trimmed by 5 bases and 4 bases, with 7 bases remaining between them. This CDR3 spans 12 amino acids. The germline V gene has CDR1 KGHDR and CDR2 SFDVKD. The chain's CDR3 is CATSGPLETQYF. CDR3 DNA sequence: TGTGCCACCAGTGGACCCTTAGAGACCCAGTACTTC.

The CDR3: CSAEGGEGGNTIYF. In nucleotides, the CDR3 is TGCAGTGCAGAAGGGGGGGAGGGTGGAAACACCATATATTTT. The chain couples TRBV20-1 to TRBJ1-3; D may be TRBD1 (6 bases). This CDR3 is 14 amino acids long. CDR1 and CDR2 (germline): DFQATT, SNEGSKA (reference sequence). V lost 6 bases to trimming and J lost 3 bases, with 15 bases between them.

This clonotype was recorded at least ten times. This sequence joins TRBV29-1 and TRBJ2-5; no reliable D call. The end of the DNA fits TRBJ2-1 better, so the J call may be wrong. CDR3 size: 11 residues. Germline V gives CDR1 SQVTM, CDR2 ANQGSEA. The CDR3 DNA reads as TGCAGCGTTGATAGCCCCAATGAGCAGTTCTTC. This encodes CSVDSPNEQFF.

The chain combines TRBV11-3 with TRBJ2-7; no clear D. Germline CDR1 SGHNT, CDR2 YENEEA. The CDR3 has 16 amino acids. Trimming cost V 5 bases and J 0 bases, with 17 bases left between them. The CDR3 sequence: CASSQLPLRSSYEQYF. In DNA form, the CDR3 reads TGTGCCAGCAGCCAACTCCCCCTCCGGAGCTCCTACGAGCAGTACTTC.

The rearrangement joins TRBV4-3 to TRBJ2-1, with D perhaps given as TRBD1 or TRBD2 (6 bases each). The J call may be faulty, since TRBJ2-5 better matches the DNA end. Germline CDR1 LGHNA, CDR2 YSLEER. This CDR3 region has 13 residues. The CDR3 coding sequence is TGCGCCAGCAGCCAAACAGGGAGGGAGACCCAGTACTTC. This codes for CASSQTGRETQYF.

V is TRBV7-2 and J is TRBJ2-2, with D hard to call. Germline V gene data show CDR1 as SGHTA and CDR2 as FQGNSA. Between the trimmed V and J ends, which lost 1 base and 3 bases, there was a span of 9 bases. The CDR3 sequence is 15 residues long. The chain's CDR3 is CASSLGTAYTGELFF. DNA of the CDR3: TGTGCCAGCAGCTTAGGGACCGCCTACACCGGGGAGCTGTTTTTT.

This clonotype showed up many times. V gene TRBV20-1 combines with J gene TRBJ2-3; 12 bases map to TRBD2. Germline V gives CDR1 DFQATT, CDR2 SNEGSKA (reference sequence). This CDR3 is 15 amino acids long. The J segment lost 8 bases and the V segment lost 5 bases, leaving 11 bases of the junction unmatched. CDR3 DNA: TGCAGTGCTCAAATGACTAGCGGGGGTTCGGGTACGCAGTATTTT. Its protein is CSAQMTSGGSGTQYF.

The rearrangement links TRBV12-3 or TRBV12-4 to TRBJ1-2, with 9 nucleotides matching TRBD1. V lost 3 bases and J lost 3; bases outside the gene matches: 2. The CDR3 contains 14 residues. The CDR3 sequence is CASSFGQGHYGYTF. The CDR3 bases are TGTGCCAGCAGTTTCGGACAGGGGCACTATGGCTACACCTTC.

This clonotype has a count of ten or more. This chain joins TRBV28 and TRBJ2-7, with D possibly matching TRBD1 (5 bases). The CDR3 has 12 amino acids. Per germline, CDR1 MDHEN and CDR2 SYDVKM. Trimming stripped 6 bases from V and 6 bases from J, with 12 bases between. The CDR3 spells CASRQDSREQYF. The CDR3, as DNA: TGTGCCAGCAGGCAAGACAGCCGCGAGCAGTACTTC.

This clonotype has a count of ten or more. The rearrangement joins TRBV29-1 to TRBJ1-4, with D hard to call. Trimming took off 4 bases at V and 3 bases at J, with 6 bases between the two ends. The germline gives CDR1 SQVTM, CDR2 ANQGSEA. CDR3 length: 12 amino acids. The CDR3 DNA reads TGCAGCGTTGGGAAGGCTAATGAAAAACTGTTTTTT. This encodes CSVGKANEKLFF.

This clonotype has only a few counts. This sequence joins TRBV20-1 and TRBJ2-7, with 16 bases matching TRBD2. The J call may be mistaken, given a closer DNA end match to TRBJ2-1. Germline values: CDR1 DFQATT, CDR2 SNEGSKA (reference sequence). This CDR3 has 17 amino acids. This CDR3 reads CSARSPGLAGGPNEQFF. DNA for the CDR3: TGCAGTGCTAGATCTCCGGGACTAGCGGGGGGGCCCAATGAGCAGTTCTTC.

This chain uses TRBV15 with TRBJ1-6; 7 nucleotides match TRBD1. The CDR3 loop spans 15 amino acids. The germline V gene has CDR1 LNHNV and CDR2 YYDKDF (reference sequence). Unmatched junction bases numbered 6, after V lost 3 bases and J lost 7 bases. The CDR3 is CATSRERGRNSPLHF. The CDR3 DNA follows: TGTGCCACCAGCAGGGAGAGGGGGCGGAATTCACCCCTCCACTTT.

The V call is TRBV7-2, the J call TRBJ1-1; 12 bases are shared with TRBD1. Germline CDR1 SGHTA, CDR2 FQGNSA. The V and J ends lost 5 bases and 2 bases, in that order; junction bases with no gene match: 0. The CDR3 contains 14 residues. The DNA for the CDR3 is TGTGCCAGCAGCGGGACAGGGGGCAACACTGAAGCTTTCTTT. Protein: CASSGTGGNTEAFF.

This chain joins TRBV28 and TRBJ1-2, with 10 bases that match TRBD1. Germline values: CDR1 MDHEN, CDR2 SYDVKM. V gave up 8 bases and J gave up 3 bases; unmatched junction bases: 6. The CDR3 consists of 14 residues. Here the CDR3 DNA reads TGTGCCAGCGAGACAGGGGGCGCGGACTATGGCTACACCTTC. It encodes CASETGGADYGYTF.

There are a few counts of this clonotype. The V call is TRBV2, the J call TRBJ1-1, with D uncertain. Per germline, CDR1 SNHLY and CDR2 FYNNEI. V was shortened by 0 bases and J by 1 base, with 6 bases between the two germline ends. The CDR3 length is 14 residues. The CDR3 DNA is TGTGCCAGCAGTGAAGCGGTATCGAACACTGAAGCTTTCTTT. Residues: CASSEAVSNTEAFF.

V gene TRBV7-8 combines with J gene TRBJ2-1; possible D gene TRBD2, 6 bases. The V gene lost 0 bases and the J gene lost 8 bases, with 8 bases spanning the gap. The CDR3 has 13 residues. Per germline, CDR1 SGHVS and CDR2 FQNEAQ. The CDR3 reads CASSLARGDEQFF. CDR3 nucleotide sequence: TGTGCCAGCAGCTTAGCGCGCGGGGATGAGCAGTTCTTC.

The V and J genes are TRBV27 and TRBJ1-2; 12 nucleotides agree with TRBD1. With V trimmed by 2 bases and J by 8 bases, 6 bases remained unmatched. Germline assignment: CDR1 MNHEY and CDR2 SMNVEV (reference sequence). There are 15 residues in the CDR3. CDR3 sequence (DNA): TGTGCCAGCAGTTTAACGGGGACAGGGGGCGCCGGCTACACCTTC. It translates to CASSLTGTGGAGYTF.